The 11 T cell receptor beta chains presented below share a single source sample, sequenced in a study of Ad26.COV2.S vaccination and SARS-CoV-2 variants. Specified treatment: some 19 received Ad26.COV2.S at low or high dose, single or two shots; 5 received placebo; per-sample allocation not given. Following the first vaccine or placebo injection, samples were taken on day 63. Libraries were prepared by immunoSEQ multiplex PCR; TCRdb keeps only in-frame clonotypes and omits some of them. The sample lists around 340,000 clones, around 88% occurring once. The material was peripheral blood, obtained in a trial of Ad26.COV2.S vaccine versus placebo. These receptors were taken from a person between 18 and 60 years old who received the Ad26.COV2.S COVID-19 vaccine or a placebo.

As regards this clone: At one boundary the junction diverges from the germline segment, which might be a read error. The gene calls are TRBV11-2 and TRBJ2-5, with TRBD2 as a possible D gene (6 bases). This CDR3 is 14 amino acids long. CDR1 SGHAT and CDR2 FQNNGV come from the germline V gene. The CDR3 DNA follows: TGTGCCAGCAGCTTAGATGGGGTGGACCGTGGAGGGGACTTC. Translating it yields CASSLDGVDRGGDF. Variable domain in full (rest from reference TRBV11-2 and TRBJ2-5): EAGVAQSPRYKIIEKRQSVAFWCNPISGHATLYWYQQILGQGPKLLIQFQNNGVVDDSQLPKDRFSAERLKGVDSTLKIQPAKLEDSAVYLCASSLDGVDRGGDFGPGTRLLVL.

CDR3: CASSAQGQGTEAFF. CDR3 in DNA: TGCGCCAGCAGCGCACAGGGGCAGGGGACTGAAGCTTTCTTT. The rearrangement joins TRBV5-1 to TRBJ1-1; 7 nucleotides line up with TRBD1. Trimming at V came to 4 bases and at J to 5 bases, leaving 8 bases not matched to a gene. The CDR3 is 14 residues long. From germline, CDR1 is SGHRS and CDR2 YFSETQ.

This clone was counted many times. The chain has TRBV9 and TRBJ2-3, with 15 bases that match TRBD2. The CDR3 loop spans 17 amino acids. The V gene end was trimmed by 0 bases and the J gene end by 6 bases; junction bases not matched to a gene: 5. Germline V CDR1 and CDR2: SGDLS, YYNGEE. The chain's CDR3 is CASSVVGLAGGRDTQYF. CDR3 sequence (DNA): TGTGCCAGCAGCGTAGTAGGACTAGCGGGAGGGCGTGATACGCAGTATTTT. Based on the CDR3 plus reference TRBV9 and TRBJ2-3, the full variable domain is DSGVTQTPKHLITATGQRVTLRCSPRSGDLSVYWYQQSLDQGLQFLIQYYNGEERAKGNILERFSAQQFPDLHSELNLSSLELGDSALYFCASSVVGLAGGRDTQYFGPGTRLTVL.

CDR3 DNA sequence: TGTGCCAGCAGCTCCCTACAGGGGGGTGGCTACACCTTC. Translating gives CASSSLQGGGYTF. The V and J genes are TRBV7-9 and TRBJ1-2, with 8 bases that match TRBD1. There are 13 residues in the CDR3. Per the germline V gene, CDR1 is SEHNR and CDR2 is FQNEAQ (reference sequence). With 4 bases clipped from V and 7 bases from J, the junction kept 5 bases outside the gene matches.

J is TRBJ1-4 and V is TRBV4-1; a weak D match, TRBD1 (5 bases). CDR1 is MGHRA and CDR2 is YSYEKL in the germline V gene. V gave up 0 bases and J gave up 7 bases, with 18 bases separating them. The CDR3 is 17 residues long. The CDR3 sequence is CASSQEFGGASGEKLFF. CDR3 DNA: TGCGCCAGCAGCCAAGAGTTTGGCGGGGCCTCGGGTGAAAAACTGTTTTTT.

This chain connects TRBV19 to TRBJ2-7, with 8 nucleotides matching TRBD1. J gave up 4 bases and V 4 bases, and 9 bases lay outside the gene matches. The CDR3 covers 15 residues. From germline, CDR1 is LNHDA and CDR2 SQIVND (reference sequence). As DNA, the CDR3 is TGTGCCAGTAGTAGCGGGACAGGTATTTCTTACGAGCAGTACTTC. It encodes CASSSGTGISYEQYF.

The V and J genes are TRBV5-4 and TRBJ2-7; no clear D gene. The CDR3 covers 17 residues. Germline CDR1 SGHNT, CDR2 YYREEE (reference sequence). With 0 bases removed from V and 0 bases from J, the gap between germline ends came to 16 bases. CDR3 loop: CASSLDILTRSSYEQYF. The CDR3, as DNA: TGTGCCAGCAGCTTGGATATTCTCACAAGGAGCTCCTACGAGCAGTACTTC. The full variable domain, its missing parts supplied by reference TRBV5-4 and TRBJ2-7, is ETGVTQSPTHLIKTRGQQVTLRCSSQSGHNTVSWYQQALGQGPQFIFQYYREEENGRGNFPPRFSGLQFPNYSSELNVNALELDDSALYLCASSLDILTRSSYEQYFGPGTRLTVT.

V and J are TRBV11-2 and TRBJ2-7; D perhaps matches TRBD2 (7 bases). The CDR3 covers 14 residues. With 3 bases removed from V and 0 bases from J, the gap between germline ends came to 9 bases. Germline CDR1 SGHAT, CDR2 FQNNGV. CDR3 bases: TGTGCCAGCAGCTTCGGGGGGCCCTCCTACGAGCAGTACTTC. Residues: CASSFGGPSYEQYF.

The chain combines TRBV2 with TRBJ2-3, with 8 nucleotides matching TRBD1. Germline CDR1 is SNHLY and CDR2 is FYNNEI. This CDR3 spans 14 amino acids. With 8 bases clipped from V and 5 bases from J, the junction kept 9 bases outside the gene matches. CDR3 region: CASFPGGIGDTQYF. The CDR3 DNA reads TGTGCCAGCTTCCCAGGGGGCATTGGAGATACGCAGTATTTT.

This chain uses TRBV30 with TRBJ1-5; 7 positions agree with TRBD1. V was clipped by 1 base and J by 5 bases; unmatched bases: 2. Germline V gene lookup returns CDR1 GTSNPN and CDR2 SVGIG (reference sequence). The CDR3 length is 13 residues. This CDR3 reads CAWSGQGDQPQHF. DNA for the CDR3: TGTGCCTGGAGTGGACAGGGCGATCAGCCCCAGCATTTT.

The chain employs TRBV3-1 (or the pseudogene TRBV3-2) and TRBJ2-3; 9 bases line up with TRBD2. With 6 bases clipped from V and 4 bases from J, the junction kept 8 bases outside the gene matches. Germline V gene lookup returns CDR1 LGHDT and CDR2 YNNKEL (reference sequence). This CDR3 spans 15 amino acids. As DNA, the CDR3 is TGTGCCAGCAGTTATAGCGGGAGAAGTGCAGATACGCAGTATTTT. Translation gives CASSYSGRSADTQYF.